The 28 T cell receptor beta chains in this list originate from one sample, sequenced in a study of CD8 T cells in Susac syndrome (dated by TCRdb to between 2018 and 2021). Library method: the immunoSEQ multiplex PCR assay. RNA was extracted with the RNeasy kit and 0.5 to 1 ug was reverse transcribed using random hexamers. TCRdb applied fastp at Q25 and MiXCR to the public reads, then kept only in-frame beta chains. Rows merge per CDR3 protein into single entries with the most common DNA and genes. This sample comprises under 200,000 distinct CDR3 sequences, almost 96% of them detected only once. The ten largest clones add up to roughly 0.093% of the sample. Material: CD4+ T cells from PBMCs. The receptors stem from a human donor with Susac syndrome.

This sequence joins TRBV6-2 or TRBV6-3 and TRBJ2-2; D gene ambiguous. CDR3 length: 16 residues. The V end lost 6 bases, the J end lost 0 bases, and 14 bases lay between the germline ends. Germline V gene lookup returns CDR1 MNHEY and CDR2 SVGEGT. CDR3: CASSPAKSPNTGELFF. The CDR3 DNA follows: TGTGCCAGCAGCCCCGCTAAGAGTCCGAACACCGGGGAGCTGTTTTTT.

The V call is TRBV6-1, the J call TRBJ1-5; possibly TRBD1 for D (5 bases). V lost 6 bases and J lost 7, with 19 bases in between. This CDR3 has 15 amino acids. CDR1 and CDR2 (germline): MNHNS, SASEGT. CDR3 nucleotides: TGTGCCAGCAGCCTGGGTGGGGGGGTTGGCCAGCCCCAGCATTTT. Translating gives CASSLGGGVGQPQHF.

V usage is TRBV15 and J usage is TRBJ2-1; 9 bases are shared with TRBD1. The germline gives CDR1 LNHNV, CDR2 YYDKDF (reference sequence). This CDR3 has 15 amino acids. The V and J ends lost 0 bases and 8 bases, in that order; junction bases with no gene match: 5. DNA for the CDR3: TGTGCCACCAGCAGAGATGACAGGGGGAACGATGAGCAGTTCTTC. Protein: CATSRDDRGNDEQFF.

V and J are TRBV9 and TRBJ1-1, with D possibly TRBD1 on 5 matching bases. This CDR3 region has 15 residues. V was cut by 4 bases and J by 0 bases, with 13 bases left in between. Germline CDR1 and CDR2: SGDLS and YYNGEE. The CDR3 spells CASSLGPGMNTEAFF. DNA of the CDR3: TGTGCCAGCAGCTTGGGGCCAGGGATGAACACTGAAGCTTTCTTT.

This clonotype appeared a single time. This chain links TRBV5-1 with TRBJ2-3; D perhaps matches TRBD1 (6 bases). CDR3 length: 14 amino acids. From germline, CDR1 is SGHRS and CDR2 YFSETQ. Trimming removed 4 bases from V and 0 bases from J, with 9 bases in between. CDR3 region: CASSTGQSTDTQYF. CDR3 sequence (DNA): TGCGCCAGCAGCACCGGACAGAGCACAGATACGCAGTATTTT.

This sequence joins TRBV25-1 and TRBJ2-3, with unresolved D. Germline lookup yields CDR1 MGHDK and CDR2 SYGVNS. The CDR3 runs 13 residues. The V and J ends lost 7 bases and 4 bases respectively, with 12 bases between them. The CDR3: CASKIDKADTQYF. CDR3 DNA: TGTGCCAGCAAAATCGACAAGGCAGATACGCAGTATTTT.

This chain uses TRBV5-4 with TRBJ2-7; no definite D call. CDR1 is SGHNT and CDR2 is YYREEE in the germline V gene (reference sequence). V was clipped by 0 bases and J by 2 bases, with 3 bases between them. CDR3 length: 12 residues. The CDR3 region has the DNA TGTGCCAGCAGCTTGGATACCTACGAGCAGTACTTC. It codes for CASSLDTYEQYF.

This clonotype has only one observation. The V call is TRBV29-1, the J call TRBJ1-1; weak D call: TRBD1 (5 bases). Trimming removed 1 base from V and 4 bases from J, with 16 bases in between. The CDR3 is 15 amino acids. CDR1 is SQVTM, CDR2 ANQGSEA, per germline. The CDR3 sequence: CSVEALPGGGTEAFF. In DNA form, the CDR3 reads TGCAGCGTTGAAGCACTCCCTGGGGGGGGCACTGAAGCTTTCTTT. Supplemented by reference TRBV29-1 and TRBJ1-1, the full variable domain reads SAVISQKPSRDICQRGTSLTIQCQVDSQVTMMFWYRQQPGQSLTLIATANQGSEATYESGFVIDKFPISRPNLTFSTLTVSNMSPEDSSIYLCSVEALPGGGTEAFFGQGTRLTVV.

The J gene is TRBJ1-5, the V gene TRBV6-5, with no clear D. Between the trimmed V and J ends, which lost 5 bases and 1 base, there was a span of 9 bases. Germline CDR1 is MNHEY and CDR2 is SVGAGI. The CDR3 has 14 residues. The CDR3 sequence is CASSPTRSNQPQHF. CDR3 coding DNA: TGTGCCAGCAGTCCAACTAGAAGCAATCAGCCCCAGCATTTT.

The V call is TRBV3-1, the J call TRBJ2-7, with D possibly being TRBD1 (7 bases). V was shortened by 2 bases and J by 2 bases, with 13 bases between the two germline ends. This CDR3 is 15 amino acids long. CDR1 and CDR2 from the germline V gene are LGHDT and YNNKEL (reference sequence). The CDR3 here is CASSQMAGQTYEQYF. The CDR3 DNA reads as TGTGCCAGCAGCCAAATGGCGGGACAGACCTACGAGCAGTACTTC.

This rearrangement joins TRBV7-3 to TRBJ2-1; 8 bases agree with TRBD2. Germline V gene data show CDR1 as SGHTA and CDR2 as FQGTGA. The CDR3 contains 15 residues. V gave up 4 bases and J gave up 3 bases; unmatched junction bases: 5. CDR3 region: CASSSRSGGYNEQFF. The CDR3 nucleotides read TGTGCCAGCAGCTCCCGCAGCGGGGGCTACAATGAGCAGTTCTTC.

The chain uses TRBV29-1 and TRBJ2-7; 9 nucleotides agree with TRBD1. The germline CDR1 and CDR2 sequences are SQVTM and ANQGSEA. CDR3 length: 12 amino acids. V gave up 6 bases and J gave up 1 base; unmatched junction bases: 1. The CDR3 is CSVDRGSYEQYF. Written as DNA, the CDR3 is TGCAGCGTCGACAGGGGGTCCTACGAGCAGTACTTC.

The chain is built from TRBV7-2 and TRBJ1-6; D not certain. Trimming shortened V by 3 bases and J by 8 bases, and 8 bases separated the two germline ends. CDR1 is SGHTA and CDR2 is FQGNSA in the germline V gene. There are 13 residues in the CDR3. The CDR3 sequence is CASSFGFYSPLHF. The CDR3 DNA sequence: TGTGCCAGCAGCTTCGGGTTTTATTCACCCCTCCACTTT. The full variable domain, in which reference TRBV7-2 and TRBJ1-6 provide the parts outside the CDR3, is GAGVSQSPSNKVTEKGKDVELRCDPISGHTALYWYRQSLGQGLEFLIYFQGNSAPDKSGLPSDRFSAERTGGSVSTLTIQRTQQEDSAVYLCASSFGFYSPLHFGNGTRLTVT.

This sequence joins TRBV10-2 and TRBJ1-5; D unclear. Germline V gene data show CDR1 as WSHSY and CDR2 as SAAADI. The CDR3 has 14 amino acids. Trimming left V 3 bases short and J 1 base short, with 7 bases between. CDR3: CASSELASNQPQHF. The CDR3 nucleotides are TGCGCCAGCAGTGAATTGGCGAGCAATCAGCCCCAGCATTTT.

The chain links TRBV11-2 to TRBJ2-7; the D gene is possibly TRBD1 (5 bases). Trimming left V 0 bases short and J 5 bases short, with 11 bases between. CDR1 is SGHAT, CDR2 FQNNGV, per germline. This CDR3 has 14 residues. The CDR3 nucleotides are TGTGCCAGCAGCTTAGATCCAGGGATACACGAGCAGTACTTC. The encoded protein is CASSLDPGIHEQYF. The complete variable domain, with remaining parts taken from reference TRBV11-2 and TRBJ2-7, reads EAGVAQSPRYKIIEKRQSVAFWCNPISGHATLYWYQQILGQGPKLLIQFQNNGVVDDSQLPKDRFSAERLKGVDSTLKIQPAKLEDSAVYLCASSLDPGIHEQYFGPGTRLTVT.

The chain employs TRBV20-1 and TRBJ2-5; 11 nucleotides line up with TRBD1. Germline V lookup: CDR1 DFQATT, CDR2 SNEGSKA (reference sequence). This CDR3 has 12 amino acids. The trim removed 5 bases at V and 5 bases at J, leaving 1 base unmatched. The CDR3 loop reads CSAGTGGETQYF. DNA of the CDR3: TGCAGTGCTGGGACAGGGGGGGAGACCCAGTACTTC.

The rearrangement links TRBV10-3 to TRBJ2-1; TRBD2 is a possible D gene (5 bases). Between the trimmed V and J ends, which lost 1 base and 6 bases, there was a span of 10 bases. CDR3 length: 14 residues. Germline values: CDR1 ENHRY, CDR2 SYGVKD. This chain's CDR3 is CAISEFGMGNEQFF. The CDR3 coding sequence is TGTGCCATCAGTGAGTTCGGGATGGGCAATGAGCAGTTCTTC.

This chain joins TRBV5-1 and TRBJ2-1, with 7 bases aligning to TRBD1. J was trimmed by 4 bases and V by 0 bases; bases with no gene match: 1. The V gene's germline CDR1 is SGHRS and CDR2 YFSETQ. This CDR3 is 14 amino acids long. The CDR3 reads CASSLGDRYNEQFF. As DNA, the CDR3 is TGCGCCAGCAGCTTGGGGGACAGATACAATGAGCAGTTCTTC.

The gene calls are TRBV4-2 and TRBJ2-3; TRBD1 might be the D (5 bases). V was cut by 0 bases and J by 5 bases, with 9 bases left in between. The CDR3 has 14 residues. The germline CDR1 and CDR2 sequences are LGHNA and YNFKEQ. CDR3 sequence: CASSQDVQEDTQYF. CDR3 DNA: TGTGCCAGCAGCCAAGACGTACAGGAAGATACGCAGTATTTT.

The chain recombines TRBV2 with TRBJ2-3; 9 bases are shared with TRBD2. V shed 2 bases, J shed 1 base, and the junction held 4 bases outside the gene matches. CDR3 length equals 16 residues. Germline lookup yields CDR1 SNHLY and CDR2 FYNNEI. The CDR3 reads CASSELGGGGTDTQYF. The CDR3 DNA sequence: TGTGCCAGCAGTGAACTGGGCGGGGGGGGCACAGATACGCAGTATTTT.

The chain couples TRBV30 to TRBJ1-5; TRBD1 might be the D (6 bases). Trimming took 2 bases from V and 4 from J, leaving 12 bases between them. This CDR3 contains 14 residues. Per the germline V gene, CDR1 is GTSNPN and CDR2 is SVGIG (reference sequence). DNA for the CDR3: TGTGCCTGGAGTCTCGGACAGCAAAATCAGCCCCAGCATTTT. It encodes CAWSLGQQNQPQHF.

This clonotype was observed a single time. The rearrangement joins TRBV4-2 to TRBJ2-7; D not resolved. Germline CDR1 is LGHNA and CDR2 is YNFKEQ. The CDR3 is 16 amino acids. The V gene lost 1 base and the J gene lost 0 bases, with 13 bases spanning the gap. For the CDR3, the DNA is TGTGCCAGCAGCCAAGCAGCACAAAATCCCTCCTACGAGCAGTACTTC. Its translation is CASSQAAQNPSYEQYF.

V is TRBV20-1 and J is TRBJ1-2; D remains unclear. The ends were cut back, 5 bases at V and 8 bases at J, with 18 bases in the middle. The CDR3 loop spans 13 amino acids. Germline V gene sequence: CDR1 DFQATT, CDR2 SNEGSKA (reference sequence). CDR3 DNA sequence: TGCAGTGCTCCGCCGTCCGGCCCCATGGGCTACACCTTC. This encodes CSAPPSGPMGYTF.

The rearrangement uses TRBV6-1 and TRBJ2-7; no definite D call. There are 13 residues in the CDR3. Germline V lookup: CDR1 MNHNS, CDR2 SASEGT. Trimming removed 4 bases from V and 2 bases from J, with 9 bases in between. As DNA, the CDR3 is TGTGCCAGCAGTGGCAAAGCCGCCTACGAGCAGTACTTC. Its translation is CASSGKAAYEQYF.

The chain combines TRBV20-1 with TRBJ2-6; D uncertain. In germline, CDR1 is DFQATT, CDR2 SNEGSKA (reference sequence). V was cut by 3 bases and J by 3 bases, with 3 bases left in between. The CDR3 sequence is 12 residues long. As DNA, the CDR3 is TGCAGTGCTAGGTATGGGGCCAACGTCCTGACTTTC. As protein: CSARYGANVLTF.

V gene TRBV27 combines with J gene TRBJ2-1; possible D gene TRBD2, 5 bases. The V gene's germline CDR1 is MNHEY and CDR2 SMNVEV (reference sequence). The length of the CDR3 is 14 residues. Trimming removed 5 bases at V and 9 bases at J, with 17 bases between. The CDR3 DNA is TGTGCCAGCAGTACCCTCCGGGGAGCTGGTGAGCAGTTCTTC. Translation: CASSTLRGAGEQFF.

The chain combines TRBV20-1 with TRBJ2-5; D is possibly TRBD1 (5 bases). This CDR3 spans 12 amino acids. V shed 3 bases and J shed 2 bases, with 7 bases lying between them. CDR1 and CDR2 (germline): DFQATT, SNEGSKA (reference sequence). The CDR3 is CSARTDQETQYF. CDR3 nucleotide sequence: TGCAGTGCTAGGACAGATCAAGAGACCCAGTACTTC.

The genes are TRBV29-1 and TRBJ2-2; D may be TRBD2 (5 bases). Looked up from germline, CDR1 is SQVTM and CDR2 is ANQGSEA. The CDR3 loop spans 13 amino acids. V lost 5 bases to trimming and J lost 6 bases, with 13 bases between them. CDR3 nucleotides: TGCAGCGTTCAGCGGTACCATGCCGGGGAGCTGTTTTTT. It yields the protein CSVQRYHAGELFF.